The 2 T cell receptor beta chains in this list originate from one sample, sequenced in a study of blood T cell repertoires in COVID-19 (dated by TCRdb to the early 2020s). The method was the immunoSEQ multiplex PCR assay. TCRdb re-hosts the immuneACCESS table, in-frame sequences only. Its copies lack some clones; in the studies checked, an unresolved V gene accounts for under half of them, and the cause for the rest is not known. This sample gives over 75,000 clones in total; about 88% of them show up just once. The ten largest clones capture approximately 5.2% of the sample. The sequencing input was peripheral blood. These receptors all stem from a woman older than 75 with active COVID-19.

The chain joins TRBV2 to TRBJ1-4; TRBD1 aligns across 9 bases. The length of the CDR3 is 13 residues. The germline V gene encodes CDR1 SNHLY and CDR2 FYNNEI. J lost 5 bases, V lost 7 bases, and 2 bases had no gene match. CDR3: CASTGTGNEKLFF. CDR3 bases: TGTGCCAGCACCGGGACAGGGAATGAAAAACTGTTTTTT.

The V call is TRBV28, the J call TRBJ1-6; TRBD1 might be the D (6 bases). Germline-derived CDR1 and CDR2 are MDHEN and SYDVKM. V dropped 9 bases and J dropped 7 bases, with 16 bases sitting between them. The CDR3 covers 14 residues. The CDR3 spells CASYSGAGNSPLHF. CDR3 nucleotide sequence: TGTGCCAGTTACTCAGGGGCAGGGAATTCACCCCTCCACTTT.